Listed below are T cell receptor beta chains from one sample, sequenced in a study of shared clonotypes between healthy human individuals. Sequencing used immunoSEQ multiplex PCR; TCRdb keeps in-frame clones, though not all of them. This sample yields 2 million to 3 million clones, of which 93% are seen a single time; 0.36% belongs to the top ten. The sample was naive CD4+ T cells from PBMCs. The receptors originated from a man younger than 35 in good health. Some clones in this sample may be carry-over from other donors' samples. The CDR3 runs from the conserved cysteine through the conserved F or W. A D gene is named only where the DNA matches it firmly. Size tells how often a clone was seen (once, few, many) or the class of an expanded clone, and some rows leave it out.

clone_size j_call v_call d_call cdr3_aa cdr3_nt
. TRBJ2-5 TRBV9 TRBD1 CASSVGGTGAQETQYF TGTGCCAGCAGCGTAGGGGGTACAGGGGCGCAAGAGACCCAGTACTTC
. TRBJ2-5 TRBV20-1 . CSIQDQETQYF TGCAGTATACAGGATCAAGAGACCCAGTACTTC
once TRBJ1-5 TRBV6-1 . CASSLQGNSNQPQHF TGTGCCAGCAGCCTCCAGGGGAACAGCAATCAGCCCCAGCATTTT
. TRBJ1-5 TRBV28 . CASKQTYSNQPQHF TGTGCCAGCAAACAGACTTATAGCAATCAGCCCCAGCATTTT
. TRBJ2-7 TRBV10-1 . CDNKWRGTINEQYF TGCGATAATAAATGGAGGGGTACGATCAACGAGCAGTACTTC
few TRBJ1-2 TRBV9 . CASSVGIQTNYGYTF TGTGCCAGCAGCGTAGGCATACAGACTAACTATGGCTACACCTTC
. TRBJ2-1 TRBV5-6 . CASSLWGGPYNEQFF TGTGCCAGCAGCTTGTGGGGGGGCCCCTACAATGAGCAGTTCTTC
. TRBJ2-5 TRBV14 TRBD2 CASSQFLTSGRGLETQYF TGTGCCAGCAGCCAATTTCTAACTAGCGGGAGAGGCTTGGAGACCCAGTACTTC
. TRBJ1-6 TRBV20-1 . CSARQGTPLHF TGCAGTGCTAGACAGGGAACACCCCTCCACTTT
. TRBJ2-2 TRBV4-2 TRBD2 CASSRGGAVNTGELFF TGTGCCAGCAGCCGGGGGGGAGCGGTGAACACCGGGGAGCTGTTTTTT
. TRBJ1-1 TRBV6-5 . CASSYRGENTEAFF TGTGCCAGCAGTTACAGGGGCGAGAACACTGAAGCTTTCTTT
. TRBJ1-5 TRBV6-5 . CASSPLGGHQPQHF TGTGCCAGCAGTCCCCTGGGGGGGCATCAGCCCCAGCATTTT
. TRBJ2-7 TRBV30 . CAWTPLGALVSEQYF TGTGCCTGGACCCCTCTGGGGGCCCTGGTAAGCGAGCAGTACTTC
. TRBJ1-6 TRBV5-1 . CASNQGPGGNSPLHF TGCGCCAGCAACCAAGGCCCCGGCGGGAATTCACCCCTCCACTTT
. TRBJ2-2 TRBV5-1 . CASSLDGYTGELFF TGCGCCAGCAGCCTGGACGGATACACCGGGGAGCTGTTTTTT
. TRBJ2-7 TRBV28 . CASSQGGTARSYEQYF TGTGCCAGCAGTCAAGGAGGGACGGCCCGCTCCTACGAGCAGTACTTC
. TRBJ2-7 TRBV2 . CASSGQGQLAGVYEQYF TGTGCCAGCTCAGGGCAGGGGCAATTGGCGGGAGTCTACGAGCAGTACTTC
. TRBJ2-1 TRBV6-6 TRBD2 CASSPSKGLAIEQFF TGTGCCAGCAGTCCATCTAAGGGACTAGCTATTGAGCAGTTCTTC
. TRBJ1-2 TRBV4-3 . CASSQEWGEGYGYTF TGCGCCAGCAGCCAAGAGTGGGGGGAAGGCTATGGCTACACCTTC
. TRBJ1-2 TRBV11-2 TRBD1 CASSLGQGSYYGYTF TGTGCCAGCAGCCTAGGACAGGGATCCTACTATGGCTACACCTTC
. TRBJ1-1 TRBV9 TRBD1 CASSPRTGGNTEAFF TGTGCCAGCAGCCCACGGACAGGAGGGAACACTGAAGCTTTCTTT
. TRBJ2-3 TRBV7-6 . CASSSPDRADTQYF TGTGCCAGCAGCTCCCCGGACAGAGCAGATACGCAGTATTTT
. TRBJ2-2 TRBV30 . CASPPTGIDIGAGELFF TGTGCCTCTCCCCCCACGGGAATCGACATAGGCGCCGGGGAGCTGTTTTTT
. TRBJ2-7 TRBV27 . CASSLLRQGGEQYF TGTGCCAGCAGTTTACTACGGCAGGGAGGCGAGCAGTACTTC
. TRBJ1-5 TRBV28 TRBD1 CASRAGTGGSHRYSNQPQHF TGTGCCAGCAGGGCCGGGACAGGGGGCTCCCACCGGTATAGCAATCAGCCCCAGCATTTT
. TRBJ2-2 TRBV7-2 . CASSLVGGAAPGELFF TGTGCCAGCAGCTTAGTAGGGGGAGCGGCGCCCGGGGAGCTGTTTTTT
. TRBJ2-7 TRBV2 TRBD2 CASSELAGLGYEQYF TGTGCCAGCAGCGAACTAGCGGGGCTGGGCTACGAGCAGTACTTC
. TRBJ2-1 TRBV11-3 TRBD1 CASSLGRGSYNEQFF TGTGCCAGCAGCTTAGGCAGGGGGTCCTACAATGAGCAGTTCTTC
. TRBJ1-2 TRBV4-3 TRBD1 CASSLRQGGLYGYTF TGCGCCAGCAGCCTCCGACAGGGAGGACTCTATGGCTACACCTTC
. TRBJ1-3 TRBV14 . CASSQARFSGNTIYF TGTGCCAGCAGCCAAGCACGGTTCTCTGGAAACACCATATATTTT
few TRBJ2-2 TRBV5-1 . CASSLDRSTGELFF TGCGCCAGCAGCTTGGACAGGTCCACCGGGGAGCTGTTTTTT
once TRBJ2-7 TRBV5-5 . CASSLGSLAGEQYF TGTGCCAGCAGCTTGGGCAGTCTGGCGGGTGAGCAGTACTTC
. TRBJ2-7 TRBV5-1 TRBD2 CASSLAGQGERGSDF TGCGCCAGCAGCTTGGCCGGTCAGGGCGAGCGCGGGAGCGACTTC
. TRBJ2-1 TRBV28 . CASVPGPYNYNEQFF TGTGCCAGCGTTCCGGGACCTTACAATTACAATGAGCAGTTCTTC
. TRBJ2-3 TRBV10-3 . CAIKNGDTQYF TGTGCCATCAAAAACGGAGATACGCAGTATTTT
once TRBJ1-5 TRBV11-2 . CASSSQGLDQPQHF TGTGCCAGCAGCTCACAGGGTTTAGATCAGCCCCAGCATTTT
once TRBJ1-1 TRBV28 . CASSPPRGNNMNTEAFF TGTGCCAGCAGTCCGCCCCGGGGGAACAACATGAACACTGAAGCTTTCTTT
once TRBJ2-2 TRBV9 . CASSVVGSSGELFF TGTGCCAGCAGCGTAGTGGGGAGTTCCGGGGAGCTGTTTTTT
. TRBJ2-7 TRBV4-3 . CASSQGGATYSSYEQYF TGCGCCAGCAGCCAAGGGGGGGCAACATATAGCTCCTACGAGCAGTACTTC
. TRBJ2-5 TRBV4-2 TRBD2 CASSQGLAGEQETQYF TGTGCCAGCAGCCAAGGTCTGGCGGGAGAGCAAGAGACCCAGTACTTC